The rows below give T cell receptor beta chains drawn from one sample of a study of Ad26.COV2.S vaccination and SARS-CoV-2 variants. This table comes from immunoSEQ multiplex PCR, and its TCRdb copy is limited to in-frame clones, with some not included. The data contain hundreds of thousands of clones, around 90% of them singletons. Specimen: peripheral blood, collected in a trial of Ad26.COV2.S vaccine versus placebo. The receptor source for this set is a person aged 18-65 years who received the Ad26.COV2.S COVID-19 vaccine or a placebo. Both conserved end residues are part of each CDR3. The order of the fields is V gene, clone size, D gene, J gene, CDR3 protein, CDR3 DNA. D genes are given only for firm matches. Expanded clones are given a class, and other clones once, few, many or no size at all.

TRBV7-9	NA	NA	TRBJ1-1	CASSLTGPHTEAFF	TGTGCCAGCAGCTTAACGGGTCCGCACACTGAAGCTTTCTTT
TRBV7-9	NA	NA	TRBJ1-4	CASSTDTHYEKLFF	TGTGCCAGCAGCACTGACACGCACTATGAAAAACTGTTTTTT
TRBV6-6	NA	NA	TRBJ2-1	CASSYSGPRGKNEQFF	TGTGCCAGCAGTTACTCTGGACCCCGGGGGAAAAATGAGCAGTTCTTC
TRBV6-1	NA	NA	TRBJ2-6	CASSLQGPGANVLTF	TGTGCCAGCAGTTTACAGGGCCCTGGGGCCAACGTCCTGACTTTC
TRBV6-2/TRBV6-3	NA	TRBD1	TRBJ1-1	CASSYRTGVNTEAFF	TGTGCCAGCAGTTATCGGACAGGGGTGAACACTGAAGCTTTCTTT
TRBV9	NA	NA	TRBJ1-3	CASSVATWQTKSSGNTIYF	TGTGCCAGCAGCGTAGCTACTTGGCAGACCAAAAGCTCTGGAAACACCATATATTTT
TRBV5-1	NA	TRBD1	TRBJ1-2	CASSLTGVDGYTF	TGCGCCAGCAGCTTGACAGGGGTGGATGGCTACACCTTC
TRBV29-1	NA	NA	TRBJ2-5	CSVGHVQETQYF	TGCAGCGTTGGCCACGTACAAGAGACCCAGTACTTC
TRBV3-1/TRBV3-2	NA	NA	TRBJ2-1	CASSQDFDSRYEQFF	TGTGCCAGCAGCCAAGATTTTGACAGTAGGTATGAGCAGTTCTTC
TRBV20-1	NA	NA	TRBJ1-2	CSASYGYTF	TGCAGTGCTTCCTATGGCTACACCTTC
TRBV5-4	NA	NA	TRBJ2-7	CASSPGGNRGSSYEQYF	TGTGCCAGCAGCCCGGGGGGCAACAGGGGAAGCTCCTACGAGCAGTACTTC
TRBV9	NA	TRBD1	TRBJ2-3	CASSVGTGSSTDTQYF	TGTGCCAGCAGCGTAGGGACAGGGAGTAGCACAGATACGCAGTATTTT
TRBV7-8	NA	NA	TRBJ1-5	CASSLTYSNQPQHF	TGTGCCAGCAGCCTAACCTATAGCAATCAGCCCCAGCATTTT
TRBV4-1	few	TRBD1	TRBJ2-7	CASSRDSSAYEQYF	TGCGCCAGCAGCAGGGACAGTAGCGCCTACGAGCAGTACTTC
TRBV18	NA	NA	TRBJ1-2	CASSPGEFYGYTF	TGTGCCAGCTCACCAGGGGAGTTCTATGGCTACACCTTC
TRBV2	NA	NA	TRBJ2-7	CASSLSPNYEQYF	TGTGCCAGCAGTCTAAGTCCCAACTACGAGCAGTACTTC
TRBV5-1	NA	NA	TRBJ2-6	CASSLSGSPSGANVLTF	TGCGCCAGCAGCTTATCGGGATCCCCGTCTGGGGCCAACGTCCTGACTTTC
TRBV5-5	NA	NA	TRBJ2-6	CASSLVSLGVGANVLTF	TGTGCCAGCAGCTTGGTATCCCTCGGGGTTGGGGCCAACGTCCTGACTTTC
TRBV18	NA	TRBD1	TRBJ2-7	CASSPATGGWNEQYF	TGTGCCAGCTCACCCGCAACAGGGGGGTGGAACGAGCAGTACTTC
TRBV6-4	NA	NA	TRBJ2-1	CASSPEASRGEQFF	TGTGCCAGCAGCCCCGAGGCGTCCCGGGGTGAGCAGTTCTTC
TRBV5-1	NA	NA	TRBJ1-2	CASSSDGEYGYTF	TGCGCCAGCAGTTCGGACGGTGAATATGGCTACACCTTC
TRBV29-1	NA	NA	TRBJ1-1	CSVGSGNTEAFF	TGCAGCGTTGGGTCAGGGAACACTGAAGCTTTCTTT
TRBV5-1	NA	TRBD1	TRBJ2-7	CASSFTGGGSYEQYF	TGCGCCAGCAGCTTTACAGGGGGAGGCTCCTACGAGCAGTACTTC
TRBV14	once	NA	TRBJ2-3	CASSLGDTQYF	TGTGCCAGCAGCCTTGGGGATACGCAGTATTTT
TRBV30	NA	NA	TRBJ2-3	CAWSDPEPGLRPPTDTQYF	TGTGCCTGGAGTGACCCCGAACCGGGACTTCGGCCCCCCACAGATACGCAGTATTTT
TRBV13	NA	NA	TRBJ2-7	CASSLGVLLEQYF	TGTGCCAGCAGCTTAGGGGTCCTGCTCGAGCAGTACTTC
TRBV7-3	NA	NA	TRBJ2-3	CASSLTGTTDTQYF	TGTGCCAGCAGCTTAACCGGGACCACAGATACGCAGTATTTT
TRBV9	NA	NA	TRBJ1-3	CASSEGSGNTIYF	TGTGCCAGCAGCGAGGGCTCTGGAAACACCATATATTTT
TRBV2	NA	NA	TRBJ1-1	CASRVMNTEAFF	TGTGCCAGCCGCGTAATGAACACTGAAGCTTTCTTT
TRBV7-9	NA	TRBD1	TRBJ1-5	CASSLGGQGSQPQHF	TGTGCCAGCAGCTTGGGGGGACAGGGGTCCCAGCCCCAGCATTTT
TRBV7-2	NA	NA	TRBJ2-2	CASIRTGLTRNTGELFF	TGTGCCAGCATCAGAACAGGGCTCACCCGAAACACCGGGGAGCTGTTTTTT
TRBV6-2/TRBV6-3	NA	TRBD1	TRBJ1-1	CASSYRPGQGARAFF	TGTGCCAGCAGTTACCGTCCCGGACAGGGGGCTCGGGCTTTCTTT
TRBV6-1	NA	NA	TRBJ1-3	CASSGDAGPFSGNTIYF	TGTGCCAGCAGTGGGGACGCCGGGCCTTTCTCTGGAAACACCATATATTTT
TRBV30	NA	TRBD1	TRBJ1-6	CAWRPDRGRISYNSPLHF	TGTGCCTGGAGACCGGACAGGGGGCGAATATCCTATAATTCACCCCTCCACTTT